Each of the 13 T cell receptor beta chains below was sequenced from the same sample in a study of cytomegalovirus exposure and HLA in healthy donors. The PCR made use of 60 Vbeta and 13 Jbeta primers. Here immunoSEQ multiplex PCR was the method, and the copy in TCRdb shows in-frame clones only, minus some. The table has about 140,000 clones, roughly 78% seen once. The sequencing input was PBMCs. Every receptor here comes from a man younger than 40 in good health and CMV-seronegative.

The V and J genes are TRBV7-6 and TRBJ2-2; TRBD2 might be the D (5 bases). The CDR3 is made up of 15 amino acids. Deletions cut 4 bases from V and 3 bases from J, with 12 bases between. Germline CDR1 SGHVS, CDR2 FNYEAQ. Here the CDR3 reads CASSSSAGYTGELFF. The CDR3 nucleotides are TGTGCCAGCAGCTCTTCGGCGGGTTACACCGGGGAGCTGTTTTTT.

The chain employs TRBV6-5 and TRBJ2-2; 7 bases map to TRBD2. CDR1 and CDR2 (germline): MNHEY, SVGAGI. J gave up 6 bases and V 2 bases, and 3 bases lay outside the gene matches. This CDR3 has 14 amino acids. The CDR3 here is CASSYAGVSGELFF. The CDR3 nucleotides are TGTGCCAGCAGTTACGCGGGAGTCTCCGGGGAGCTGTTTTTT.

The CDR3 bases are TGTGCCAGCAGTTCTCCGACTAGAGATGAAAAACTGTTTTTT. Its translation: CASSSPTRDEKLFF. This chain connects TRBV6-6 to TRBJ1-4; unclear D gene. The CDR3 covers 14 residues. Germline CDR1 MNHNY, CDR2 SVGAGI (reference sequence). V lost 4 bases to trimming and J lost 6 bases, with 12 bases between them.

The V gene is TRBV28, the J gene TRBJ1-1, with D possibly being TRBD1 (5 bases). V was trimmed by 5 bases and J by 0 bases, leaving 13 bases between them. The V gene's germline CDR1 is MDHEN and CDR2 SYDVKM. The CDR3 has 15 residues. Here the CDR3 DNA reads TGTGCCAGCAGTCTAGGGGCCACAATGAACACTGAAGCTTTCTTT. Translating it yields CASSLGATMNTEAFF.

The CDR3 DNA sequence: TGTGCCAGCAGCTTACGGACTAGCGGGAGAGGCTACGAGCAGTACTTC. It translates to CASSLRTSGRGYEQYF. The chain joins TRBV7-9 to TRBJ2-7; 13 bases are shared with TRBD2. V lost 2 bases, J lost 3 bases, and 4 bases stayed unmatched. The CDR3 totals 16 residues. Germline CDR1 SEHNR, CDR2 FQNEAQ (reference sequence).

The CDR3 sequence is CASSFDTATQPQHF. For the CDR3, the DNA is TGTGCCAGCAGTTTTGACACGGCGACACAGCCCCAGCATTTT. The chain carries TRBV6-1 and TRBJ1-5; unclear D gene. Trimming left V 5 bases short and J 7 bases short, with 15 bases between. The CDR3 consists of 14 residues. CDR1 and CDR2 (germline): MNHNS, SASEGT.

V usage is TRBV19 and J usage is TRBJ1-1; the match to TRBD1 covers 7 bases. This CDR3 contains 16 residues. J lost 1 base, V lost 4 bases, and 9 bases had no gene match. Germline CDR1 LNHDA, CDR2 SQIVND (reference sequence). The CDR3 loop is CASSTPRTGTNTEAFF. The CDR3 DNA reads TGTGCCAGTAGTACCCCTCGGACAGGAACGAACACTGAAGCTTTCTTT.

The chain carries TRBV6-1 and TRBJ1-5, with a weak D call TRBD1 (5 bases). V shed 0 bases and J shed 7 bases, with 16 bases lying between them. The CDR3 is made up of 16 amino acids. Germline V CDR1 and CDR2: MNHNS, SASEGT. The CDR3 DNA follows: TGTGCCAGCAGTGAAGCACGAGTAACAGGAAGGCAGCCCCAGCATTTT. Encoded protein: CASSEARVTGRQPQHF.

V gene TRBV2 combines with J gene TRBJ2-3; 8 nucleotides agree with TRBD2. Germline V gives CDR1 SNHLY, CDR2 FYNNEI. The CDR3 runs 13 residues. Trimming took 11 bases from V and 7 from J; bases not matched to a gene: 11. In DNA form, the CDR3 reads TGTGCCGGGCACGGGGGGGCCGAGCATACGCAGTATTTT. It is translated as CAGHGGAEHTQYF.

The rearrangement links TRBV19 to TRBJ2-3, with 7 nucleotides matching TRBD2. Unmatched junction bases numbered 11, after V lost 3 bases and J lost 5 bases. CDR3 length equals 16 residues. Germline V gene data show CDR1 as LNHDA and CDR2 as SQIVND (reference sequence). As DNA, the CDR3 is TGTGCCAGTAGTATTTCTAGCGGAAACCTCGGAGATACGCAGTATTTT. This sequence encodes CASSISSGNLGDTQYF.

The chain combines TRBV29-1 with TRBJ2-7; D unclear. Per the germline V gene, CDR1 is SQVTM and CDR2 is ANQGSEA. V was clipped by 4 bases and J by 3 bases, with 10 bases between them. There are 12 residues in the CDR3. CDR3 amino acids: CSVVQPSYEQYF. CDR3 coding DNA: TGCAGCGTTGTACAGCCCAGCTACGAGCAGTACTTC.

The chain carries TRBV5-5 and TRBJ2-1; 8 bases align to TRBD1. This CDR3 spans 15 amino acids. Per the germline V gene, CDR1 is SGHKS and CDR2 is YYEKEE (reference sequence). V trimming: 3 bases; J trimming: 5 bases; junction bases outside the gene matches: 7. The CDR3 DNA reads TGTGCCAGCAGCTCTGAGGGACAGGTCCACAATGAGCAGTTCTTC. Residues: CASSSEGQVHNEQFF.

This rearrangement joins TRBV2 to TRBJ2-2, with D hard to call. Germline lookup yields CDR1 SNHLY and CDR2 FYNNEI. Trimming cost V 4 bases and J 3 bases, with 3 bases left between them. The CDR3 runs to 12 residues. As DNA, the CDR3 is TGTGCCAGCAGTGCTGACACCGGGGAGCTGTTTTTT. The encoded protein is CASSADTGELFF. The variable domain in full, completed from reference TRBV2 and TRBJ2-2, reads EPEVTQTPSHQVTQMGQEVILRCVPISNHLYFYWYRQILGQKVEFLVSFYNNEISEKSEIFDDQFSVERPDGSNFTLKIRSTKLEDSAMYFCASSADTGELFFGEGSRLTVL.